The 27 T cell receptor gamma chains below were found in one sample sequenced in a study of gamma-delta chains in newborns, infants, children. TCRdb re-called the reads with CATT. The table lists about 1,500 gamma-chain clones, 68% of them singletons. The source material was blood. The receptor set was obtained from a child who was a newborn, infant or young child, either healthy, febrile or measles-vaccinated (not recorded which).

This sequence joins TRGV9 and TRGJP. The J gene, missing from TCRdb, was assigned here through DNA to germline matching. CDR3 length: 17 residues. Trimming at V came to 2 bases and at J to 10 bases, leaving 11 bases not matched to a gene. The germline V gene has CDR1 GITISATS and CDR2 ISYDGTV (reference sequence). As DNA, the CDR3 is TGTGCCTTGTGGGAGGAATGGAGAGGTTTGGGCAAAAAAATCAAGGTATTT. It codes for CALWEEWRGLGKKIKVF.

No J gene call was made, and the V gene is TRGV9. Per the germline V gene, CDR1 is GITISATS and CDR2 is ISYDGTV (reference sequence). The CDR3 totals 17 residues. For the CDR3, the DNA is TGTGCCTTGTGGGAGGTGCATCAAGAGTTGGGCAAAGAGATAAAGGTATTT. Amino acid sequence: CALWEVHQELGKEIKVF.

The J gene has no call, while the V gene is TRGV4. CDR3 size: 9 residues. Germline V gene data show CDR1 as EGSTGY and CDR2 as YDSYTSSV. CDR3 DNA sequence: TGTGCCACCTGGGAAGTAAAACTCTTT. Its translation is CATWEVKLF.

This clone was recorded once. With a much larger clone just one base away, this may be a read error. The sample holds other DNA sequences that translate to the same CDR3. The J segment was not called; the V segment is TRGV9. Germline V gene data show CDR1 as GITISATS and CDR2 as ISYDGTV (reference sequence). CDR3 size: 17 residues. The CDR3 here is CALWEVRQELGKKIKVF. DNA for the CDR3: TGTGCCTTGTGGGAGGTGCGGCAAGAGTTGGGCAAAAAAATAAAGGTATTT.

The chain has TRGV9 and TRGJP. Here the J gene was assigned by germline matching of the DNA, as TCRdb has none. The germline V gene encodes CDR1 GITISATS and CDR2 ISYDGTV (reference sequence). J gave up 7 bases and V 3 bases, and 6 bases lay outside the gene matches. CDR3 length: 16 residues. The CDR3 protein is CALWEMGELGKKIKVF. The CDR3 DNA reads TGTGCCTTGTGGGAGATGGGGGAGTTGGGCAAAAAAATCAAGGTATTT.

This chain uses TRGV4 with TRGJ1 or TRGJ2. The J gene, not given by TCRdb, was assigned here from a germline match of the nucleotide sequence. Per germline, CDR1 EGSTGY and CDR2 YDSYTSSV. The trim removed 2 bases at V and 11 bases at J, leaving 9 bases unmatched. The CDR3 spans 12 residues. CDR3 nucleotide sequence: TGTGCCACCTGGGATGTGGGTAGGGAGAAACTCTTT. This sequence encodes CATWDVGREKLF.

Turning to this clone: Additional DNA sequences in this sample encode the identical CDR3. V usage is TRGV9 and J usage is TRGJP. The J gene is not listed in TCRdb, so it was assigned here from a DNA match to germline. V was clipped by 4 bases and J by 5 bases; unmatched bases: 2. Looked up from germline, CDR1 is GITISATS and CDR2 is ISYDGTV (reference sequence). This CDR3 spans 15 amino acids. The CDR3 DNA sequence: TGTGCCTTGTGGGATAAAGAGTTGGGCAAAAAAATCAAGGTATTT. Translated: CALWDKELGKKIKVF.

As regards this clone: Other DNA sequences in the sample encode the same CDR3. The chain carries TRGV9 and TRGJP. TCRdb offers no J gene call, so here the DNA was matched to germline to obtain one. The V segment lost 0 bases and the J segment 6 bases; nucleotides outside the gene matches: 5. CDR3 length equals 17 residues. The V gene's germline CDR1 is GITISATS and CDR2 ISYDGTV (reference sequence). CDR3 loop: CALWEVQVELGKKIKVF. CDR3 nucleotide sequence: TGTGCCTTGTGGGAGGTGCAAGTAGAGTTGGGCAAAAAAATCAAGGTATTT.

The CDR3: CALWEVHAELGKKIKVF. The CDR3, as DNA: TGTGCCTTGTGGGAGGTGCACGCAGAGTTGGGCAAAAAAATCAAGGTATTT. This sequence joins TRGV9 and TRGJP. The J gene, absent from TCRdb, was called here by matching the DNA to germline. V shed 0 bases and J 6 bases; nucleotides not matched to a gene: 5. There are 17 residues in the CDR3. Germline V gene sequence: CDR1 GITISATS, CDR2 ISYDGTV (reference sequence).

Turning to this clone: The same CDR3 arises from other DNA sequences in this sample as well. V is TRGV9 and J is TRGJP. TCRdb leaves out the J gene; it was filled in here by matching the DNA to germline. CDR1 is GITISATS and CDR2 is ISYDGTV in the germline V gene (reference sequence). V shed 2 bases and J 1 base; nucleotides not matched to a gene: 2. This CDR3 region has 17 residues. DNA for the CDR3: TGTGCCTTGTGGGAGGGAGGGCAAGAGTTGGGCAAAAAAATCAAGGTATTT. Residues: CALWEGGQELGKKIKVF.

For this clone: The same CDR3 can be traced to other DNA sequences in this sample. V gene TRGV9 combines with J gene TRGJP. The J gene, absent from TCRdb, was called here by matching the DNA to germline. CDR1 is GITISATS and CDR2 is ISYDGTV in the germline V gene (reference sequence). J gave up 7 bases and V 4 bases, and 4 bases lay outside the gene matches. This CDR3 contains 15 residues. CDR3 DNA sequence: TGTGCCTTGTGGGAACATGAGTTGGGCAAAAAAATCAAGGTATTT. Translated: CALWEHELGKKIKVF.

This clone was counted a single time. The rearrangement joins TRGV8 to TRGJ1 or TRGJ2. TCRdb is silent on the J gene; assignment here came from matching the DNA to germline. The ends lost 9 bases at V and 8 bases at J; junction bases unmatched: 4. This CDR3 region has 9 residues. The germline CDR1 and CDR2 sequences are VENAVY and YDSYNSRV. CDR3 DNA: TGTGCCACCCCCGATAAGAAACTCTTT. Translation: CATPDKKLF.

This clone appeared a single time. Other DNA sequences within the sample encode an identical CDR3. V is TRGV9 and J is TRGJP. The J gene, not given by TCRdb, was assigned here from a germline match of the nucleotide sequence. V was clipped by 2 bases and J by 7 bases; unmatched bases: 8. The CDR3 sequence is 17 residues long. Germline lookup yields CDR1 GITISATS and CDR2 ISYDGTV (reference sequence). The chain's CDR3 is CALWEAGGELGKKIKVF. The CDR3 DNA sequence: TGTGCCTTGTGGGAGGCGGGGGGGGAGTTGGGCAAAAAAATCAAGGTATTT.

This chain joins TRGV5 and TRGJ1 or TRGJ2. TCRdb leaves out the J gene; it was filled in here by matching the DNA to germline. The CDR3 totals 11 residues. V was clipped by 4 bases and J by 7 bases; unmatched bases: 4. Germline loops: CDR1 VINAFY, CDR2 YDVSNSKD. CDR3 sequence (DNA): TGTGCCACCTGGGATGGGTATAAGAAACTCTTT. Translating gives CATWDGYKKLF.

This clone is a singleton in its sample. The chain combines TRGV9 with TRGJP. The J gene was missing in TCRdb and was found by matching the end of the DNA to germline. CDR1 and CDR2 (germline): GITISATS, ISYDGTV (reference sequence). V dropped 2 bases and J dropped 3; count of bases not matched to a gene: 4. This CDR3 has 17 amino acids. The CDR3 reads CALWEDEQELGKKIKVF. Written as DNA, the CDR3 is TGTGCCTTGTGGGAGGACGAGCAAGAGTTGGGCAAAAAAATCAAGGTATTT.

In its sample, this clone was seen a few times. Other DNA sequences in this specimen translate into the identical CDR3. V and J are TRGV9 and TRGJP. The J gene, not given by TCRdb, was assigned here from a germline match of the nucleotide sequence. V gave up 0 bases and J gave up 4 bases; unmatched junction bases: 3. The CDR3 contains 17 residues. The germline gives CDR1 GITISATS, CDR2 ISYDGTV (reference sequence). In DNA form, the CDR3 reads TGTGCCTTGTGGGAGGTGCACCAAGAGTTGGGCAAAAAAATCAAGGTATTT. Translated: CALWEVHQELGKKIKVF.

As to this clone: Distinct nucleotide sequences in the sample also encode this CDR3. V gene TRGV9 combines with J gene TRGJP. TCRdb gives no J gene; it was assigned here by matching the DNA to germline. The V segment lost 1 base and the J segment 4 bases; nucleotides outside the gene matches: 4. Looked up from germline, CDR1 is GITISATS and CDR2 is ISYDGTV (reference sequence). The CDR3 spans 17 residues. The chain's CDR3 is CALWEVLQELGKKIKVF. DNA of the CDR3: TGTGCCTTGTGGGAGGTCTTACAAGAGTTGGGCAAAAAAATCAAGGTATTT.

This chain connects TRGV2 to TRGJ1 or TRGJ2. The J gene comes from matching the DNA to germline here; TCRdb lacks it. Per the germline V gene, CDR1 is EGSNGY and CDR2 is YDSYNSKV. V shed 1 base and J 0 bases; nucleotides not matched to a gene: 9. The length of the CDR3 is 16 residues. For the CDR3, the DNA is TGTGCCACCTGGGACGGCCGAACCTTGAATTATTATAAGAAACTCTTT. Residues: CATWDGRTLNYYKKLF.

This clone was found a few times. Other DNA sequences in the sample encode the same CDR3. The V call is TRGV9, the J call TRGJP. The J gene, absent from TCRdb, was called here by matching the DNA to germline. The CDR3 consists of 16 residues. CDR1 and CDR2 (germline): GITISATS, ISYDGTV (reference sequence). V lost 1 base and J lost 6; bases outside the gene matches: 3. For the CDR3, the DNA is TGTGCCTTGTGGGAGGTTGGAGAGTTGGGCAAAAAAATCAAGGTATTT. Protein sequence: CALWEVGELGKKIKVF.

This chain uses TRGV9 with TRGJP. TCRdb gives no J gene; it was assigned here by matching the DNA to germline. Germline V gene data show CDR1 as GITISATS and CDR2 as ISYDGTV (reference sequence). This CDR3 spans 17 amino acids. With V trimmed by 2 bases and J by 10 bases, 11 bases remained unmatched. CDR3 residues: CALWEAAPDLGKKIKVF. The CDR3 bases are TGTGCCTTGTGGGAGGCTGCGCCCGATTTGGGCAAAAAAATCAAGGTATTT.

This clone showed up just a few times. The CDR3 DNA sequence: TGTGCCACCTCCCAGGGGCAGAAACTCTTT. Protein product: CATSQGQKLF. The chain has TRGV4 and TRGJ1 or TRGJ2. The CDR3 covers 10 residues. The V and J ends lost 8 bases and 11 bases, in that order; junction bases with no gene match: 9. Germline V CDR1 and CDR2: EGSTGY, YDSYTSSV.

This chain connects TRGV9 to TRGJP. Matching the DNA to germline supplied the J gene, which TCRdb does not give. The CDR3 spans 19 residues. J was trimmed by 6 bases and V by 0 bases; bases with no gene match: 11. Per germline, CDR1 GITISATS and CDR2 ISYDGTV (reference sequence). The CDR3 here is CALWEVAVRRELGKKIKVF. The CDR3 DNA follows: TGTGCCTTGTGGGAGGTGGCGGTGCGGCGAGAGTTGGGCAAAAAAATCAAGGTATTT.

As for this clone: This sample also contains other DNA sequences that code for the same CDR3. The chain couples TRGV9 to TRGJ1 or TRGJ2. The J gene, left out of TCRdb, was set here by checking the DNA against germline. This CDR3 contains 12 residues. Germline CDR1 and CDR2: GITISATS and ISYDGTV (reference sequence). Losses at the gene ends were 2 bases for V and 7 bases for J; bases not matched to a gene: 5. In DNA, the CDR3 is TGTGCCTTGTGGGAGGAGGGCTATAAGAAACTCTTT. Translating it yields CALWEEGYKKLF.

This clone was seen only a few times. The genes are TRGV9 and TRGJP. The J gene, missing from TCRdb, was assigned here through DNA to germline matching. The CDR3 consists of 17 residues. V trimming: 0 bases; J trimming: 9 bases; junction bases outside the gene matches: 8. The germline V gene has CDR1 GITISATS and CDR2 ISYDGTV (reference sequence). The CDR3 sequence is CALWEVQDGLGKKIKVF. Written as DNA, the CDR3 is TGTGCCTTGTGGGAGGTGCAAGACGGGTTGGGCAAAAAAATCAAGGTATTT.

The genes are TRGV2 and TRGJ1 or TRGJ2. TCRdb leaves out the J gene; it was filled in here by matching the DNA to germline. Germline CDR1 reads EGSNGY; CDR2 reads YDSYNSKV. The CDR3 is 12 amino acids. After removal of 0 bases from V and 6 bases from J, the junction contained 2 bases not matched to a gene. The CDR3 protein is CATWDGLYKKLF. CDR3 bases: TGTGCCACCTGGGACGGGCTTTATAAGAAACTCTTT.

V is TRGV9 and J is TRGJP. No J segment appears in TCRdb, so it was assigned here by matching the sequence to germline. V gave up 4 bases and J gave up 9 bases; unmatched junction bases: 9. This CDR3 comprises 16 residues. Germline CDR1 reads GITISATS; CDR2 reads ISYDGTV (reference sequence). The CDR3 reads CALWESDGLGKKIKVF. CDR3 DNA sequence: TGTGCCTTGTGGGAATCCGACGGGTTGGGCAAAAAAATCAAGGTATTT.

A word on this clone: A read error is possible here, since a much larger clone lies one base away. This specimen includes other DNA sequences encoding the same CDR3. The CDR3 nucleotides read TGTGCCTTGTGGGAGGTTCAACAAGAGTTGGGCAAAAAAATCAAGGTATTT. Translated: CALWEVQQELGKKIKVF. J is TRGJP and V is TRGV9. The J gene, absent from TCRdb, was called here by matching the DNA to germline. The CDR3 loop spans 17 amino acids. Per germline, CDR1 GITISATS and CDR2 ISYDGTV (reference sequence). Trimming removed 1 base from V and 4 bases from J; junction bases left unmatched: 4.